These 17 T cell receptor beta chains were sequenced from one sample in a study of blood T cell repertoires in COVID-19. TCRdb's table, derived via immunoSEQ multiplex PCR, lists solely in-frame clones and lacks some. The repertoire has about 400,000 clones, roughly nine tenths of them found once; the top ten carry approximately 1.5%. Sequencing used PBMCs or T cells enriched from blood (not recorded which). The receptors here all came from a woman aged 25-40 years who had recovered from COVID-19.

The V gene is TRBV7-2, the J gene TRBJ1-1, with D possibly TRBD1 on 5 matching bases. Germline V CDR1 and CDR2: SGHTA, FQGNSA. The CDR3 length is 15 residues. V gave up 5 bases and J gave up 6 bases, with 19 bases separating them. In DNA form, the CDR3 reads TGTGCCAGCAGCACTCTGACAGTGAGTATGGCTGAAGCTTTCTTT. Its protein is CASSTLTVSMAEAFF. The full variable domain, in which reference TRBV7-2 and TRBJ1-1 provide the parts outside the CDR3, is GAGVSQSPSNKVTEKGKDVELRCDPISGHTALYWYRQSLGQGLEFLIYFQGNSAPDKSGLPSDRFSAERTGGSVSTLTIQRTQQEDSAVYLCASSTLTVSMAEAFFGQGTRLTVV.

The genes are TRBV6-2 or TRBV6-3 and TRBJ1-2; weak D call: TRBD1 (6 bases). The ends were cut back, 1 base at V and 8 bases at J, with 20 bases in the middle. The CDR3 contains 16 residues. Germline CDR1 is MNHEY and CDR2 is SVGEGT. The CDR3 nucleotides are TGTGCCAGCAGTTACTTTGTCGGCGGCGGGGGGCGCGGCTACACCTTC. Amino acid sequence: CASSYFVGGGGRGYTF.

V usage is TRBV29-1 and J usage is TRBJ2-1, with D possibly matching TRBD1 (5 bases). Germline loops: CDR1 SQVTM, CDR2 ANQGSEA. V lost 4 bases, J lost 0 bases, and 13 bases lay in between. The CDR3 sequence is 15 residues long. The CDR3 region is CSVVGDTRSYNEQFF. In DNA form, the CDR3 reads TGCAGCGTTGTAGGGGATACACGCTCCTACAATGAGCAGTTCTTC.

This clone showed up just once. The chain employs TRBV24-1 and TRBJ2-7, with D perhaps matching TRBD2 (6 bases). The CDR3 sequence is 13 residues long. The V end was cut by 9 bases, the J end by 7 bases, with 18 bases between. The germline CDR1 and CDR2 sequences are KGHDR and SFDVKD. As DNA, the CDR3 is TGTGCCACCGAAGGACCTGGAGGGAGGGAGCAGTACTTC. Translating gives CATEGPGGREQYF.

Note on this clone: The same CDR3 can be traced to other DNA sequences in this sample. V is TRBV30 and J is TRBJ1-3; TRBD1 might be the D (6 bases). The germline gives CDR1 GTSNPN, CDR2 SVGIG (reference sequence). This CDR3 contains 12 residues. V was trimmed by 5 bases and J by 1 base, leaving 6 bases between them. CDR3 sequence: CAWGQSGNTIYF. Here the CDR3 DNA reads TGTGCCTGGGGACAGTCTGGAAACACCATATATTTT. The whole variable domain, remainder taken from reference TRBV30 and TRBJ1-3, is SQTIHQWPATLVQPVGSPLSLECTVEGTSNPNLYWYRQAAGRGLQLLFYSVGIGQISSEVPQNLSASRPQDRQFILSSKKLLLSDSGFYLCAWGQSGNTIYFGEGSWLTVV.

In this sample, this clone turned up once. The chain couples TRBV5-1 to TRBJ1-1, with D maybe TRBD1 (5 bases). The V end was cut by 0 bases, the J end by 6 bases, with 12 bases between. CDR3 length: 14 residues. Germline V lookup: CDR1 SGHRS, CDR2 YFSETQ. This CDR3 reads CASSLDNPGAEAFF. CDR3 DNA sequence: TGCGCCAGCAGCTTGGACAACCCGGGGGCTGAAGCTTTCTTT.

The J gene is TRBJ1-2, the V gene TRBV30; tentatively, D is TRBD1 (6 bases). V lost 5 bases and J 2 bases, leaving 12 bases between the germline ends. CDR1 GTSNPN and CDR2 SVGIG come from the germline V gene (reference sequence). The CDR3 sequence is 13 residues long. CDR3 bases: TGTGCCTGGTCAACAACAGGGAACTATGGCTACACCTTC. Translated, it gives CAWSTTGNYGYTF.

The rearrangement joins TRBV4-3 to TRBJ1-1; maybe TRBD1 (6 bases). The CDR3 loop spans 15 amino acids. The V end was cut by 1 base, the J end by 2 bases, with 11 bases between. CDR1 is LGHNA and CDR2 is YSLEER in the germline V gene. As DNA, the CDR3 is TGCGCCAGCAGCCAAGCAGGACAGCTAAACACTGAAGCTTTCTTT. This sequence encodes CASSQAGQLNTEAFF.

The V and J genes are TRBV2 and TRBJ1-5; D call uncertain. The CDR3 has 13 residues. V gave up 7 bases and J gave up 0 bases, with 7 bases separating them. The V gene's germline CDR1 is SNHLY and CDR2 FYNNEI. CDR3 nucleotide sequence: TGTGCCAGCATGAGGGATAGCAATCAGCCCCAGCATTTT. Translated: CASMRDSNQPQHF.

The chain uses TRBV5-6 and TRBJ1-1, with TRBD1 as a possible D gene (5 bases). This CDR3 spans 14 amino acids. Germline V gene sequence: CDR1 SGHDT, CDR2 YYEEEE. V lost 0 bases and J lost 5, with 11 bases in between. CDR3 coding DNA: TGTGCCAGCAGCTTGGGGGCGGGGGAGACTGAAGCTTTCTTT. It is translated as CASSLGAGETEAFF.

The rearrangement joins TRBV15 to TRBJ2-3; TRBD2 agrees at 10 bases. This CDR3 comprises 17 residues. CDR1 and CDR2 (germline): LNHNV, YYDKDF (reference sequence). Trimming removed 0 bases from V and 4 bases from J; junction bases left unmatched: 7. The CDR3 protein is CATSRESGGAGADTQYF. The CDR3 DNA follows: TGTGCCACCAGCAGAGAAAGCGGGGGGGCCGGAGCAGATACGCAGTATTTT.

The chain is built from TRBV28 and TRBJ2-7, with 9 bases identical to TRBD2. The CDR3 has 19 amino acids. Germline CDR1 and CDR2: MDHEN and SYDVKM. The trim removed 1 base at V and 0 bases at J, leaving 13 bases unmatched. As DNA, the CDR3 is TGTGCCAGCAGTTTATTCCGGGTTGCGGCGGGAGGGATCTCCTACGAGCAGTACTTC. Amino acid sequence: CASSLFRVAAGGISYEQYF.

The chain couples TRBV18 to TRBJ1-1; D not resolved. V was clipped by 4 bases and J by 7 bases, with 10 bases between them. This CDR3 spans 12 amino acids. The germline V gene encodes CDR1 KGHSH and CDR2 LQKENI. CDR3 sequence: CASSLLGDEAFF. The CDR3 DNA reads TGTGCCAGCTCACTACTCGGGGATGAAGCTTTCTTT.

CDR3 region: CASSPGQGRPQHF. In DNA form, the CDR3 reads TGCGCCAGCAGCCCTGGACAGGGCAGGCCCCAGCATTTT. The rearrangement links TRBV4-3 to TRBJ1-5, with TRBD1 matching 8 bases. The CDR3 length is 13 residues. The junction had 5 bases not matched to a gene; V was cut back by 4 bases and J by 9 bases. Germline values: CDR1 LGHNA, CDR2 YSLEER.

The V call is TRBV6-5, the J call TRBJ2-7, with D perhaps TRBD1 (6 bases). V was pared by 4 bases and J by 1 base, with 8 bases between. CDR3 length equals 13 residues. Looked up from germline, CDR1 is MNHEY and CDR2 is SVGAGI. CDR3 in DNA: TGTGCCAGCAGTTGGACAGTATCCTACGAGCAGTACTTC. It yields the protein CASSWTVSYEQYF.

Here the CDR3 reads CAIRQGVAGELFF. CDR3 coding DNA: TGTGCCATCAGGCAGGGTGTAGCCGGGGAGCTGTTTTTT. The chain has TRBV10-3 and TRBJ2-2; a weak D match, TRBD1 (5 bases). The CDR3 is made up of 13 amino acids. CDR1 is ENHRY, CDR2 SYGVKD, per germline. Trimming cost V 6 bases and J 6 bases, with 11 bases left between them.

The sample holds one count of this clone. The CDR3 nucleotides are TGTGCCAGCAGCCAGTCATTAGCGTACTATGGCTACACCTTC. Translated: CASSQSLAYYGYTF. V and J are TRBV28 and TRBJ1-2; D is unclear. Per the germline V gene, CDR1 is MDHEN and CDR2 is SYDVKM. V was trimmed by 6 bases and J by 3 bases, leaving 14 bases between them. This CDR3 is 14 amino acids long.